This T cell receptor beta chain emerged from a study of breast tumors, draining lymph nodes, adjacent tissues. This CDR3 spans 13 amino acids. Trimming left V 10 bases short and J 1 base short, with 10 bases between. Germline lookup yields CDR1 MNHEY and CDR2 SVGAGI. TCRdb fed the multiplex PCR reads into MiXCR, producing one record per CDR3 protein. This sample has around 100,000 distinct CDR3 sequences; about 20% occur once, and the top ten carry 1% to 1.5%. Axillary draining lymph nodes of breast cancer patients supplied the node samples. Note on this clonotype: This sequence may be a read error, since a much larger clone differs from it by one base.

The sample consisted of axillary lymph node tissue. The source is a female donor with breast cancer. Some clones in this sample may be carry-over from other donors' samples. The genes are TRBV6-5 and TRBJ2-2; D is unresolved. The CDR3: CATYLLNTGELFF. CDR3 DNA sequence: TGTGCCACCTATTTACTGAACACCGGGGAGCTGTTTTTT.